One sample yielded the 21 T cell receptor beta chains listed below, sequenced in a study of Graves' ophthalmopathy and Graves' hyperthyroidism. Researchers took RNA transcripts and amplified TCR beta CDR3 regions from them. First-round RT-PCR employed HTBI primers, with a second-round multiplex PCR after it. One entry per CDR3 protein results from TCRdb running MiXCR on the multiplex PCR reads. The table lists 1 million to 1.3 million distinct CDR3 sequences, 35% to 40% of them singletons. The sample comprised peripheral blood or thyroid tissue (not recorded which). The source of these receptors is an adult man with Graves' hyperthyroidism.

A few counts support this clonotype. The rearrangement links TRBV12-3 or TRBV12-4 to TRBJ1-3; D is unresolved. This CDR3 comprises 14 residues. The ends were cut back, 6 bases at V and 1 base at J, with 10 bases in the middle. This CDR3 is CASSQLGSGNTIYF. In DNA, the CDR3 is TGTGCCAGCAGCCAACTCGGTTCTGGAAACACCATATATTTT.

The CDR3 region has the DNA TGCAGTGCCGTAGGGGACAGGGATCAGCCCCAGCATTTT. Its translation is CSAVGDRDQPQHF. The rearrangement links TRBV20-1 to TRBJ1-5, with 9 bases matching TRBD1. This CDR3 comprises 13 residues. V shed 6 bases and J 5 bases; nucleotides not matched to a gene: 5. The V gene's germline CDR1 is DFQATT and CDR2 SNEGSKA (reference sequence).

The chain combines TRBV29-1 with TRBJ1-2; the D gene is possibly TRBD1 (5 bases). The CDR3 contains 14 residues. Germline assignment: CDR1 SQVTM and CDR2 ANQGSEA. Deletions cut 4 bases from V and 4 bases from J, with 16 bases between. CDR3 region: CSVGGGAGLYGYTF. CDR3 bases: TGCAGCGTTGGCGGGGGAGCCGGTCTCTATGGCTACACCTTC.

This chain uses TRBV19 with TRBJ1-4; weak D call: TRBD1 (5 bases). The CDR3 spans 18 residues. V shed 10 bases and J shed 8 bases, with 32 bases lying between them. Germline CDR1 is LNHDA and CDR2 is SQIVND (reference sequence). CDR3 sequence (DNA): TGTGCCACCGCTCCGCGAGGACAACGGGCGGTAATAGGAGAAAAACTGTTTTTT. Translating gives CATAPRGQRAVIGEKLFF.

The chain couples TRBV29-1 to TRBJ2-5, with a weak D call TRBD1 (8 bases). This CDR3 contains 14 residues. The V gene lost 6 bases and the J gene lost 4 bases, with 18 bases spanning the gap. CDR1 and CDR2 from the germline V gene are SQVTM and ANQGSEA. DNA for the CDR3: TGCAGCGTGGGCACAGGGGGAGGGCGAGAGACCCAGTACTTC. It encodes CSVGTGGGRETQYF.

The V call is TRBV5-4, the J call TRBJ1-1, with D possibly matching TRBD1 (5 bases). The CDR3 runs 14 residues. Germline V gene data show CDR1 as SGHNT and CDR2 as YYREEE (reference sequence). V shed 3 bases and J shed 10 bases, with 19 bases lying between them. CDR3 coding DNA: TGTGCCAGCAGCTCGAGACAGAGCCTTAGGGGAGCTTTCTTT. Its protein is CASSSRQSLRGAFF. Looking up the rest from reference TRBV5-4 and TRBJ1-1 gives the full variable domain: ETGVTQSPTHLIKTRGQQVTLRCSSQSGHNTVSWYQQALGQGPQFIFQYYREEENGRGNFPPRFSGLQFPNYSSELNVNALELDDSALYLCASSSRQSLRGAFFGQGTRLTVV.

The chain uses TRBV20-1 and TRBJ2-7; D remains unclear. The CDR3 loop spans 15 amino acids. The V gene lost 5 bases and the J gene lost 0 bases, with 17 bases spanning the gap. CDR1 is DFQATT, CDR2 SNEGSKA, per germline (reference sequence). CDR3 nucleotides: TGCAGTGCTTACAAGATTGTCAGCGTCTCCTACGAGCAGTACTTC. Protein: CSAYKIVSVSYEQYF.

The chain carries TRBV7-2 and TRBJ1-6, with D possibly matching TRBD1 (6 bases). Germline values: CDR1 SGHTA, CDR2 FQGNSA. V was pared by 5 bases and J by 13 bases, with 24 bases between. The CDR3 length is 16 residues. This CDR3 reads CASSARGTPRVSPLHF. The CDR3, as DNA: TGTGCCAGCAGCGCCCGCGGGACACCGCGGGTATCCCCCCTCCACTTT.

This clonotype was detected many times. The chain joins TRBV9 to TRBJ1-4; maybe TRBD1 (5 bases). V shed 0 bases and J shed 10 bases, with 13 bases lying between them. Looked up from germline, CDR1 is SGDLS and CDR2 is YYNGEE. This CDR3 contains 14 residues. The CDR3 spells CASSVGRGAGKLFF. The CDR3 coding sequence is TGTGCCAGCAGCGTAGGGAGAGGGGCGGGAAAACTGTTTTTT.

The gene calls are TRBV7-9 and TRBJ1-1, with D perhaps matching TRBD1 (6 bases). The CDR3 has 14 amino acids. The V and J ends lost 5 bases and 5 bases respectively, with 15 bases between them. CDR1 SEHNR and CDR2 FQNEAQ come from the germline V gene (reference sequence). CDR3 in DNA: TGTGCCAGCAGCCGGGGACACCAGCGGACTGAAGCTTTCTTT. It yields the protein CASSRGHQRTEAFF.

On this clonotype: A much larger clonotype is one base distant, so this may be a read error. The chain joins TRBV19 to TRBJ2-7, with 7 bases matching TRBD1. This CDR3 is built from 14 residues. Trimming removed 6 bases from V and 2 bases from J; junction bases left unmatched: 7. CDR1 and CDR2 from the germline V gene are LNHDA and SQIVND (reference sequence). The CDR3 nucleotides are TGTGCCAGTAGAGGGGGCGGAGGAGCCTACGAGCAGTACTTC. Translated: CASRGGGGAYEQYF.

This clonotype is a singleton in its sample. A much more abundant neighbour one base away suggests this may be a read error. The chain links TRBV7-2 to TRBJ1-5; 9 bases line up with TRBD1. CDR3 size: 15 residues. Germline-derived CDR1 and CDR2 are SGHTA and FQGNSA. The CDR3 here is CATSKPGQGNQPQHF. The CDR3 DNA sequence: TGTGCCACCAGCAAACCGGGACAGGGAAATCAGCCCCAGCATTTT.

The V call is TRBV7-2, the J call TRBJ2-7; D perhaps matches TRBD1 (5 bases). CDR3 length: 13 amino acids. In germline, CDR1 is SGHTA, CDR2 FQGNSA. Trimming pared 6 bases from V and 0 bases from J, leaving 9 bases between. The DNA of the CDR3 is TGTGCCAGCAGGTACGACAGCTCCTACGAGCAGTACTTC. Protein: CASRYDSSYEQYF.

This clonotype was seen ten or more times. The J gene is TRBJ1-2, the V gene TRBV29-1; D ambiguous. This CDR3 has 14 amino acids. Germline CDR1 reads SQVTM; CDR2 reads ANQGSEA. V lost 5 bases to trimming and J lost 2 bases, with 15 bases between them. CDR3 region: CSVRPGGGNYGYTF. DNA of the CDR3: TGCAGCGTTCGGCCGGGAGGAGGAAACTATGGCTACACCTTC.

This clonotype was picked up many times. The gene calls are TRBV24-1 and TRBJ2-5; D possibly uses TRBD1 or TRBD2 (5 bases each). There are 15 residues in the CDR3. Germline V gene lookup returns CDR1 KGHDR and CDR2 SFDVKD. The V end was cut by 3 bases, the J end by 4 bases, with 14 bases between. CDR3 protein: CATSDLPGRRETQYF. The CDR3 nucleotides are TGTGCCACCAGTGATCTCCCGGGACGGCGAGAGACCCAGTACTTC.

The chain combines TRBV6-5 with TRBJ1-5; D gene ambiguous. The CDR3 length is 16 residues. Germline values: CDR1 MNHEY, CDR2 SVGAGI. The germline V and J ends were trimmed by 0 bases and 6 bases, with 15 bases remaining between them. The CDR3 loop reads CASSYSGPLLGQPQHF. DNA for the CDR3: TGTGCCAGCAGTTACTCAGGCCCCCTCTTGGGTCAGCCCCAGCATTTT.

This clonotype was counted a few times. This sequence joins TRBV6-6 and TRBJ1-1; a weak D match, TRBD1 (5 bases). Between the trimmed V and J ends, which lost 2 bases and 4 bases, there was a span of 11 bases. Germline V CDR1 and CDR2: MNHNY, SVGAGI (reference sequence). The CDR3 consists of 14 residues. The CDR3 region is CASSYRGTGTEAFF. CDR3 bases: TGTGCCAGCAGTTACAGGGGAACGGGCACTGAAGCTTTCTTT.

This clonotype has ten or more counts. V gene TRBV29-1 combines with J gene TRBJ1-2, with a weak D call TRBD1 (5 bases). With 4 bases removed from V and 5 bases from J, the gap between germline ends came to 14 bases. CDR3 length: 13 amino acids. Germline V gene sequence: CDR1 SQVTM, CDR2 ANQGSEA. The CDR3 coding sequence is TGCAGCGTTGTGACAGACCTATCTTATGGCTACACCTTC. Translated, it gives CSVVTDLSYGYTF.

This clonotype has a count of ten or more. The chain uses TRBV20-1 and TRBJ1-6; TRBD1 might be the D (6 bases). The V gene's germline CDR1 is DFQATT and CDR2 SNEGSKA (reference sequence). The CDR3 is 14 amino acids. The ends were cut back, 5 bases at V and 7 bases at J, with 15 bases in the middle. CDR3 residues: CSARDTGMNSPLHF. Here the CDR3 DNA reads TGCAGTGCTCGGGACACAGGGATGAATTCACCCCTCCACTTT.

This clonotype was detected ten times or more. This chain connects TRBV6-2 or TRBV6-3 to TRBJ1-5; TRBD1 might be the D (6 bases). This CDR3 contains 14 residues. V was trimmed by 5 bases and J by 2 bases, leaving 10 bases between them. The V gene's germline CDR1 is MNHEY and CDR2 SVGEGT. CDR3 DNA: TGTGCCAGCAGTCAGGGGAAGGGCAATCAGCCCCAGCATTTT. This codes for CASSQGKGNQPQHF.

Worth noting for this clonotype: No DNA is shown, since the ends of the CDR3 on it are uncertain; the CDR3 is the one TCRdb lists. The J gene is TRBJ1-6, the V gene TRBV7-9; the table's D call, TRBD1, has no DNA check behind it. Germline V gives CDR1 SEHNR, CDR2 FQNEAQ (reference sequence). The CDR3 has 20 residues if both end residues are counted. The CDR3 protein is CASSFYICSASEGVNSPLHF.